This paragraph covers one TCR beta chain sequence. V was shortened by 2 bases and J by 2 bases, with 12 bases between the two germline ends. This CDR3 is 15 amino acids long. Germline CDR1 and CDR2: KGHSH and LQKENI. The data are from a study of blood T cell repertoires in COVID-19. Study-level background: Spain, Italy and the United States supplied samples that represented acute and convalescent COVID-19. PBMCs, B-cell-depleted T cells, or T cells provided the cDNA or gDNA that made up the material.

Original methodology: Using reference gene primer amplification, nucleated cell counts were estimated. Clones were sequenced by immunoSEQ multiplex PCR, and TCRdb holds only the in-frame ones, with some missing. That table supplies the V and J calls and clone size; D and trimming were determined from the DNA. The sample includes about 190,000 clones, around four fifths of them seen just once. The chain has TRBV18 and TRBJ1-2; D perhaps matches TRBD1 (6 bases). The receptor's source is a woman in her twenties or thirties with acute or convalescent COVID-19. Sequenced material: peripheral blood. The CDR3 DNA follows: TGTGCCAGCTCACCAGAGGACAGCATAAACTATGGCTACACCTTC. Protein product: CASSPEDSINYGYTF. Full variable domain (missing parts from reference TRBV18 and TRBJ1-2): NAGVMQNPRHLVRRRGQEARLRCSPMKGHSHVYWYRQLPEEGLKFMVYLQKENIIDESGMPKERFSAEFPKEGPSILRIQQVVRGDSAAYFCASSPEDSINYGYTFGSGTRLTVV.